This T cell receptor (beta chain) was captured in a study of graft-versus-host responses after intestinal transplantation. Background on the study: Multivisceral, liver-intestinal, or isolated intestinal transplants were given to recipients. Anti-thymocyte globulin induction was given to all recipients, followed by tacrolimus and steroids for approximately three years.

General observations from the study: Early HvG declines after transplant were associated with peak circulating GvH clone levels.

Generated by immunoSEQ multiplex PCR, the TCRdb table keeps only in-frame clones and is missing some. The top ten hold around 1.1% of the sample, which has 70,000 to 95,000 clones, 90% to 95% seen once. Of note for this clone: The antigen is unknown.

The specimen was unstimulated CD8+ T cells sorted from spleen or lymph node cells, collected before transplant. This receptor was identified in a human donor who was the organ donor for an intestinal transplant.

The CDR3 bases are TGTGCCAGCAGCATCGGCAGGGGAAACACTGAAGCTTTCTTT. Translated: CASSIGRGNTEAFF. The genes are TRBV7-8 and TRBJ1-1; maybe TRBD1 (6 bases). V was pared by 5 bases and J by 2 bases, with 12 bases between. CDR1 and CDR2 from the germline V gene are SGHVS and FQNEAQ. The CDR3 loop spans 14 amino acids.